The sequence of this TCR beta chain was determined in a study of cytomegalovirus exposure and HLA in healthy donors. Study-level findings and limits: Among immune exposure information, only CMV serostatus was available. Generally TCR sequences proved uncommon, though certain public TCRs appeared in numerous donors.

This CDR3 region has 21 residues. V was clipped by 8 bases and J by 1 base, with 35 bases between them. Per the germline V gene, CDR1 is SNHLY and CDR2 is FYNNEI. PCR was performed using 60 Vbeta and 13 Jbeta primers. The data were produced by immunoSEQ multiplex PCR, yet TCRdb's version contains in-frame clones alone and is incomplete. The top ten hold roughly 4.8% of the sample, which has tens of thousands of clones, approximately 80% seen once. Concerning this clone itself: The target antigen is unknown.

V usage is TRBV2 and J usage is TRBJ1-1, with D possibly being TRBD1 (6 bases). The sample comprised PBMCs. This receptor was obtained from a man aged 30 to 45 in good health and CMV-seropositive. This chain's CDR3 is CASQKRQGNPSLLLRNTEAFF. CDR3 DNA: TGTGCCAGCCAAAAACGTCAGGGGAACCCGTCCCTACTATTACGGAACACTGAAGCTTTCTTT.